This entry describes one T cell receptor (beta chain). The identical CDR3 is also encoded by other nucleotide sequences in the sample. The data belong to a study of blood T cell repertoires in COVID-19. Per germline, CDR1 SGDLS and CDR2 YYNGEE. The V end lost 0 bases, the J end lost 4 bases, and 7 bases lay between the germline ends. This CDR3 is 13 amino acids long. Original processing notes: For nucleated cells, counts were estimated from reference gene primer amplification. TCRdb keeps only in-frame clones here, not all; method: immunoSEQ multiplex PCR. That table gives V, J and clone size, and the DNA gave D and trimming. The table records about 160,000 clones, about four fifths of them present only once. Everyone who took part was 18 to 89 years old, and they came from 24 US areas.

Sequenced input: PBMCs or T cells enriched from blood (not recorded which). The chain has TRBV9 and TRBJ1-1; no reliable D call. The sequence came from a woman aged 55-69 years who had recovered from COVID-19. CDR3 coding DNA: TGTGCCAGCAGCGTAGTCAGTGGCACTGAAGCTTTCTTT. Translation gives CASSVVSGTEAFF.